This TCR beta chain originates from a study of beta chain features in type 1 diabetes. Regarding the study as a whole: PCR might pick shorter templates more often, in the same way for patients and controls.

Germline values: CDR1 MNHEY, CDR2 SMNVEV (reference sequence). V lost 5 bases and J 10 bases, leaving 16 bases between the germline ends. This CDR3 spans 13 amino acids. Of the isolated RNA, all was reverse transcribed, and so the sequenced material was expressed TCRB transcripts. Sequenced by immunoSEQ multiplex PCR; TCRdb stores in-frame clones only, minus some. The sample lists fewer than 350,000 clones; around 7.8% were seen once. About this clone itself: Its antigen remains unknown.

Sequencing was performed on central memory CD4+ T cells from blood. This receptor was taken from a woman aged 18-29 years in good health. The chain is built from TRBV27 and TRBJ2-3; a possible D gene is TRBD2 (5 bases). CDR3 bases: TGTGCCAGCAGTGTCAGACGGGGTTTTGCGCAGTATTTT. Translation gives CASSVRRGFAQYF.